The rows below give T cell receptor beta chains drawn from one sample of a study of shared clonotypes between healthy human individuals. The data were produced by immunoSEQ multiplex PCR, yet TCRdb's version contains in-frame clones alone and is incomplete. The sample consists of 2.5 million or so clones, 85% to 95% of them appearing once. The sample comprised naive CD4+ T cells sorted from blood. Every receptor here comes from a young man in good health. Each CDR3 is given with its conserved first and last residue. Fields, in order: J gene, V gene, clone size, D gene, CDR3 protein, CDR3 DNA. D genes are given only for firm matches. Clone sizes are given selectively: once, few, many, or a class where the clone is expanded.

>TRBJ1-2|TRBV20-1|.|.
CSARQGNGYTF
TGCAGTGCTAGACAGGGAAATGGCTACACCTTC
>TRBJ1-1|TRBV9|.|TRBD1
CASAAGQGGGGEAFF
TGTGCCAGCGCGGCGGGACAGGGGGGTGGTGGTGAAGCTTTCTTT
>TRBJ2-7|TRBV18|.|.
CASSPGPRTAYEQYF
TGTGCCAGCTCACCGGGTCCTCGGACAGCTTACGAGCAGTACTTC
>TRBJ1-2|TRBV7-2|.|.
CASSLKGWYGDGYTF
TGTGCCAGCAGCTTAAAGGGGTGGTATGGGGATGGCTACACCTTC
>TRBJ2-1|TRBV7-2|.|TRBD2
CASTLAGAGYNEQFF
TGTGCCAGCACCCTAGCGGGAGCCGGCTACAATGAGCAGTTCTTC
>TRBJ1-2|TRBV29-1|.|TRBD1
CSVDPPGQVYGYTF
TGCAGCGTTGATCCCCCGGGACAGGTCTATGGCTACACCTTC
>TRBJ1-2|TRBV5-4|.|.
CASSLNTVPYGYTF
TGTGCCAGCAGCTTGAATACAGTACCCTATGGCTACACCTTC
>TRBJ1-3|TRBV5-1|.|.
CASSLLGGGKDGNTIYF
TGCGCCAGCAGCCTCCTAGGCGGGGGTAAGGATGGAAACACCATATATTTT
>TRBJ2-1|TRBV5-1|.|.
CASSLDGGYNEQFF
TGCGCCAGCAGCTTGGATGGGGGGTACAATGAGCAGTTCTTC
>TRBJ2-7|TRBV18|.|.
CASSPGTASREQYF
TGTGCCAGCTCACCTGGGACTGCTTCTCGAGAGCAGTACTTC
>TRBJ1-4|TRBV6-1|.|TRBD1
CASNRGQGGSEKLFF
TGTGCCAGCAATCGCGGACAGGGCGGGAGTGAAAAACTGTTTTTT
>TRBJ2-7|TRBV7-6|.|.
CASSSLTGYEQYF
TGTGCCAGCAGCTCCCTGACAGGATACGAGCAGTACTTC
>TRBJ2-7|TRBV28|.|TRBD1
CATGQGRGEQYF
TGTGCCACTGGACAGGGTCGGGGCGAGCAGTACTTC
>TRBJ2-7|TRBV2|.|.
CASSSSGGPGEQYF
TGTGCCAGCAGTTCCTCGGGGGGCCCTGGGGAGCAGTACTTC
>TRBJ2-2|TRBV5-1|.|.
CASSLGQGTNTGELFF
TGCGCCAGCAGCTTGGGGCAGGGGACGAACACCGGGGAGCTGTTTTTT
>TRBJ1-2|TRBV6-5|.|.
CASSYLGDGYTF
TGTGCCAGCAGTTATCTAGGGGATGGCTACACCTTC
>TRBJ2-7|TRBV27|.|.
CASSKVEGRYEQYF
TGTGCCAGCAGTAAGGTAGAGGGGAGATACGAGCAGTACTTC
>TRBJ2-3|TRBV27|.|.
CASTSVVRGDTQYF
TGTGCCAGCACCTCGGTTGTTCGGGGAGATACGCAGTATTTT
>TRBJ2-1|TRBV11-2|.|.
CASSLGGDEQFF
TGTGCCAGCAGCTTAGGAGGGGATGAGCAGTTCTTC
>TRBJ1-1|TRBV18|.|TRBD1
CASSPTGQGTEAFF
TGTGCCAGCTCACCCACGGGACAGGGCACTGAAGCTTTCTTT
>TRBJ2-2|TRBV5-8|.|.
CASSRARESKATGELFF
TGTGCCAGCAGCCGAGCTCGGGAGTCTAAGGCCACCGGGGAGCTGTTTTTT
>TRBJ2-1|TRBV6-1|.|.
CASRLDLKYNEQFF
TGTGCCAGCAGACTCGACTTAAAATACAATGAGCAGTTCTTC
>TRBJ2-7|TRBV7-6|.|TRBD2
CASSLGSGGASHEQYF
TGTGCCAGCAGCTTAGGTAGCGGGGGGGCCTCCCACGAGCAGTACTTC
>TRBJ2-3|TRBV5-1|once|TRBD2
CASNPAGAPGDTQYF
TGCGCCAGCAACCCAGCGGGGGCCCCGGGAGATACGCAGTATTTT
>TRBJ2-7|TRBV15|.|TRBD1
CATSRGRDSSYEQYF
TGTGCCACCAGCAGAGGAAGGGACAGCTCCTACGAGCAGTACTTC
>TRBJ2-2|TRBV2|.|TRBD2
CASIGLAGKNTGELFF
TGTGCCAGCATAGGACTAGCGGGAAAAAACACCGGGGAGCTGTTTTTT
>TRBJ2-5|TRBV30|.|.
CAWSVRAQETQYF
TGTGCCTGGAGTGTGCGGGCTCAAGAGACCCAGTACTTC
>TRBJ1-5|TRBV28|.|.
CASREVVGQNLFEPQHF
TGTGCCAGCAGGGAAGTAGTTGGGCAGAACCTTTTCGAACCCCAGCATTTT
>TRBJ1-3|TRBV18|.|.
CASSGGSGNTIYF
TGTGCCAGCTCTGGGGGCTCTGGAAACACCATATATTTT